The clone carrying this T cell receptor (beta chain) was seen a few times. The record originates from a study of cytomegalovirus exposure and HLA in healthy donors. Vbeta (60) and Jbeta (13) primers were used in the PCR. Assay used: immunoSEQ multiplex PCR; TCRdb lists only in-frame clones, some missing. Of under 110,000 clones in the sample, roughly 76% were seen once. The CDR3 covers 16 residues. With V trimmed by 3 bases and J by 0 bases, 4 bases remained unmatched. Germline CDR1 and CDR2: SGHNT and YYREEE (reference sequence). Sequencing used PBMCs. This chain uses TRBV5-4 with TRBJ1-2; 11 bases map to TRBD1. The TCR originated in a man aged 35-49 years in good health and CMV-seronegative. In nucleotides, the CDR3 is TGTGCCAGCAGCTCCGGGACAGGGGGAACTAACTATGGCTACACCTTC. This sequence encodes CASSSGTGGTNYGYTF.